What follows is one TCR beta chain and its context. Which antigen it targets is not known. No base-level quality is on record; no much larger clone is a single base apart. The library relied on the immunoSEQ multiplex PCR assay. A mixture of 60 forward primers for TCR Vbeta segments and 13 reverse primers for TCR Jbeta segments was used in the multiplex PCR. The CDR3 region of rearranged TCR beta genes was amplified from genomic DNA with a multiplex PCR assay. The Illumina HiSeq System was used to sequence the amplified TCR beta libraries as 87-base-pair reads. As for the original processing: A later analysis counted approximately 84 million unique TCR beta chains across the 500 to 850 repertoires, and roughly 11 million of these chains were shared by at least two donors. Raw reads were error-corrected and collapsed into unique sequences with a nearest-neighbor algorithm that merged closely related sequences to remove PCR and sequencing errors. V, D and J gene segments were assigned by aligning CDR3 sequences to IMGT reference sequences. For a sequence to be retained, at least a six-nucleotide match to both a V gene segment and a J gene segment was required. A rearrangement was called productive if the CDR3 had no stop codons and remained in frame with V and J, and every other rearrangement was called non-productive. CDR3 was defined according to IMGT convention as the region running from the second conserved V-encoded cysteine to the conserved J-encoded phenylalanine. Sequences without an unambiguous match to a single V gene segment were excluded from the earlier analysis of approximately 600 of the donors. An earlier analysis of under 750 of the donors called V segments functional above 56.7% productive rearrangements and segregating when the between-donor standard deviation exceeded 5%. A statistical classification framework was developed to diagnose cytomegalovirus status using the catalog of TCR beta chain sequences. In a later analysis, TCR nucleotide sequences were compared against IMGT/GENE-DB human TR gene sequences so that V and J genes could be assigned. The TCRdist pipeline was used in a later analysis to assign CDR3 sequences and most-parsimonious VDJ recombination scenarios. In a later analysis, every TCR beta chain was defined by the combination of its CDR3 amino acid sequence and its V-gene family, and reads without a unique V-gene family were dropped. As a way to deal with suspected cross-contamination and a sequencing artifact, a later analysis dropped 640 or so nucleotide sequences that were highly shared and had low generation probability. A later analysis calculated a clonal expansion index for each public chain from normalized within-repertoire ranks of inferred template counts. In a later analysis, generation probabilities were computed using a VDJ recombination model fitted to out-of-frame rearrangements, and the results were checked against IGoR. Hypergeometric tests were used in a later analysis to score TCR-TCR, TCR-HLA and TCR-CMV co-occurrence, with a repertoire-size bias correction applied to the TCR pairs. In a later analysis, false discovery rates were estimated by permuting HLA or CMV assignments 20 times. In a later analysis, co-occurring TCRs were grouped using DBSCAN, with TCRdist sequence similarity added in when clustering inside HLA-allele-positive subsets. For co-occurrence clustering, repertoires with fewer than 30,000 or more than 120,000 public chains were excluded, along with several repertoires with anomalous nucleotide sharing. In its TCRdb copy, this immuneACCESS table keeps in-frame sequences only and misses some clones. Where compared with another copy, unresolved V genes explain less than half of these, and the others have no known cause. The V and J calls and clone size were taken over from that table, and D and trimming were inferred from the DNA. Recorded for this sample are some 98,000 clones; roughly 70% of them occurred a single time. The ten largest clones capture about 2.5% of the sample.

Via the germline V gene, CDR1 is ENHRY and CDR2 SYGVKD. At the junction V is shortened by 0 bases and J by 8 bases; bases outside the gene matches: 3. The CDR3 has 15 amino acids, counting the end cysteine and phenylalanine. The retained sequence is limited to the CDR3, 45 bases, with the frame set at the first base. In total, approximately 610 healthy bone marrow donors made up the cohort. Cohort members were all nominally healthy when sampled, although unrecorded immune exposures were likely present. The donor tested CMV seronegative and was one of the 352 seronegative cohort members. A peripheral blood sample was collected from each donor, and TCR beta sequencing was performed on peripheral blood mononuclear cells. The Qiagen DNeasy Blood Extraction Kit was used to extract genomic DNA from the blood cell samples. The sample belongs to a study of cytomegalovirus exposure and HLA in healthy donors listed by TCRdb under 2017. For context, the study as a whole: An earlier analysis of some 620 of the donors reported about 300 Gb of sequence data and 117 million unique TCR beta sequences obtained from some 200 million T cells. To predict cytomegalovirus infection status, the study combined high-throughput TCR immunosequencing, statistical association of individual TCRs with disease status, and machine learning. Both class I and class II loci were covered by HLA typing, at four-digit resolution. In an earlier analysis of 587 of the donors, high-throughput TCR beta sequencing was used to judge whether each TCR beta V gene segment behaved as functional or pseudogenic. Besides the first cohort of 666 subjects, a separate validation cohort made up of roughly 130 different subjects was used. The study was designed to test whether signatures of past pathogen exposure could be identified by cataloging public T cell receptors. Rather than using new phenotypic data, the later analysis identified candidate immune exposures from TCR beta sequences and from how often those sequences occurred across donors. Every discovery cohort repertoire had been produced on one sequencing platform. In a later genetic analysis, genome-wide SNP genotypes for about 55% of the roughly 670 donors were used, and that subset was treated as a discovery cohort. A later analysis re-analyzed previously published TCR beta repertoires from roughly 630 donors and added high-resolution HLA genotyping to study TCR occurrence patterns. Across approximately 400 genotyped donors of the cohort, an average of approximately 240,000 unique TCR beta nucleotide sequences per donor were sequenced, and approximately 17% of those sequences were non-productive. Of the roughly 390 genotyped donors, over 80% were placed in the genetic ancestry cluster associated with self-reported Caucasian donors. Four to six DR-DQ haplotypes were handled as single units for association and clustering because linkage in the cohort was strong. The T cell repertoires of under 700 subjects were profiled by immunosequencing and related to cytomegalovirus serostatus. Typing coverage differed by locus: A, B, C, DRB1 and DQB1 were typed in about 620-640 donors, DQA1 in around 500, DPA1 in nearly 610, and DPB1 in around 490. Donor age, sex, ethnicity and CMV serostatus were collected together with the repertoire data. An early release that covered several hundred HLA-typed donors contained approximately 300 gigabases of sequencing data and tens of millions of unique TCR sequences. The research as a whole found: The 87-base-pair reads could not distinguish some IMGT-functional V segments, including TRBV6-2 and TRBV6-3, so those segments were excluded. V-gene and J-gene trimming of TCR beta chains was associated with a missense DCLRE1C variant in a later genetic analysis, and the association was replicated in an independent cohort. A further reported finding was that TCR beta sequences accurately predicted the HLA-A and HLA-B alleles for most subjects in the first cohort. Because counts were too low, fewer than 20 rarely observed V segments, including chromosome 9 orphons, were excluded from the earlier analysis of 587 of the donors. A few of the identified cytomegalovirus-associated TCR beta chains were confirmed in vitro to be specific for cytomegalovirus antigens. Several of the top co-occurrence clusters appeared to be linked to parvovirus B19, influenza, CMV and Epstein-Barr virus, according to a later analysis. The presence/absence analyses assumed that sequencing depth was roughly uniform across donors, and that assumption may not be true. Specific HLA alleles were associated with over 15,000 TCR beta sequences at a false discovery rate of 0.05 in a later analysis. Strong co-occurrence of HLA alleles, especially DR and DQ, made assigning TCR associations to individual alleles difficult. Immune exposure information for the cohort was limited to CMV serostatus. HLA typing was unavailable for some donors at each locus, so association tests used only the typed subset. A group of highly shared sequence variants was considered likely to be a technical artifact of the sequencing pipeline. In a later genetic analysis, fewer N-insertions in productive TCRs were reported among donors in an Asian-associated ancestry cluster than the 666-donor mean. According to the authors, the approach could potentially be generalized to other disease states and immunological phenotypes. According to a later analysis, most CMV-associated TCR beta chains appeared to be HLA-restricted, and the HLA associations seemed to be driven largely by CMV exposure. In a later analysis, TCR association rates were found to vary across HLA loci, with the most associated TCRs seen for DRB1 alleles and the fewest for HLA-C alleles. The study gave a list of about 150 TCR beta chains associated with cytomegalovirus. In a later analysis, HLA-associated TCR beta chains were found to be more clonally expanded and to have lower generation probabilities than equally common non-associated chains. In this cohort, only TCR beta chains were sequenced, and detectable features were limited by the absence of alpha or paired-chain data. In an earlier analysis of 587 of the donors, most TCR beta V segments appeared in productive rearrangements about 87% or about 30% of the time, broadly matching IMGT annotations. In both the original and validation cohorts, the classifier was reported to diagnose cytomegalovirus status with high specificity and sensitivity. Most TCR sequences were observed very rarely across donors, whereas some public TCRs were present in many individuals. Linkage disequilibrium might explain the correlated functional status among segregating V segments, but an unknown experimental factor could not be excluded.

Recombination joined TRBV10-3 with TRBJ2-1, with 11 middle bases fitting TRBD2. Specimen: PBMCs. This receptor was taken from a man aged 45 to 65 in good health and CMV-seronegative. The DNA is as follows: TGTGCCATCAGTGAGTCGACTAGCGGGGAACATGAGCAGTTCTTC. Its protein product is CAISESTSGEHEQFF.